One sample yielded the 20 T cell receptor beta chains listed below, sequenced in a study of T cells in women clearing cervical HPV infection. TCRdb's table, derived via immunoSEQ multiplex PCR, lists solely in-frame clones and lacks some. In all, the sample yields 30,000 to 35,000 clones. Sequencing was done on a sample of blood buffy coat. All receptors derive from a woman between 18 and 70 years old with a cervical HPV16 infection that either progressed to CIN3+ or cleared (not recorded which).

As to this clone: With the read ending 3 residues before the CDR3 end, the germline J gene is used to fill in that end. The chain carries TRBV2 and TRBJ2-7, with a possible D match to TRBD1 (6 bases). Trimming took off 7 bases at V and 2 bases at J, with 12 bases between the two ends. The germline CDR1 and CDR2 sequences are SNHLY and FYNNEI. The CDR3 has 13 amino acids. CDR3 DNA (partial): TGTGCCAGCATTTTTAGACAGGCCTACGAG. Translation gives CASIFRQAYE. The whole CDR3 protein reads CASIFRQAYEQYF. The full variable domain, with the rest looked up from reference TRBV2 and TRBJ2-7, is EPEVTQTPSHQVTQMGQEVILRCVPISNHLYFYWYRQILGQKVEFLVSFYNNEISEKSEIFDDQFSVERPDGSNFTLKIRSTKLEDSAMYFCASIFRQAYEQYFGPGTRLTVT.

The covered CDR3 bases are TGCGCCAGCAGCTTGGGGTCTCAGGGGGCGGGC. Translated: CASSLGSQGAG. The CDR3, in full, reads CASSLGSQGAGYTF. The chain combines TRBV5-1 with TRBJ1-2; 8 nucleotides align to TRBD1. With the read ending 3 residues before the CDR3 end, the germline J gene is used to fill in that end. Germline CDR1 SGHRS, CDR2 YFSETQ. This CDR3 contains 14 residues. Based on the CDR3 plus reference TRBV5-1 and TRBJ1-2, the full variable domain is KAGVTQTPRYLIKTRGQQVTLSCSPISGHRSVSWYQQTPGQGLQFLFEYFSETQRNKGNFPGRFSGRQFSNSRSEMNVSTLELGDSALYLCASSLGSQGAGYTFGSGTRLTVV.

A remark on this clone: The read stops 3 residues short of the end of the CDR3; the missing end is completed from the germline J gene. The chain is built from TRBV5-6 and TRBJ1-2, with 8 bases matching TRBD1. Per the germline V gene, CDR1 is SGHDT and CDR2 is YYEEEE. The J segment lost 7 bases and the V segment lost 1 base, leaving 9 bases of the junction unmatched. The CDR3 is 15 residues long. CDR3 DNA (partial): TGTGCCAGCAGCTTGTACGCAGGGGGCAGATCTGGC. Its translation: CASSLYAGGRSG. The CDR3 as a whole reads CASSLYAGGRSGYTF.

Of note for this clone: Sequencing ends 3 residues short of the CDR3 end; the germline J gene provides the rest. The rearrangement links TRBV7-3 to TRBJ2-4; the D gene is possibly TRBD1 (6 bases). The CDR3 spans 13 residues. In germline, CDR1 is SGHTA, CDR2 FQGTGA. CDR3 bases read: TGTGCCAGCAGCTCAGGGGTGGGGCAGCCT. The encoded protein is CASSSGVGQP. The whole CDR3 protein is CASSSGVGQPQYF.

Comment on this clone: The CDR3 is cut off 3 residues early in the read; its end comes from the germline J gene. The chain combines TRBV19 with TRBJ2-2; tentatively, D is TRBD1 (5 bases). The CDR3 sequence is 16 residues long. Trimming cost V 0 bases and J 8 bases, with 16 bases left between them. Germline CDR1 LNHDA, CDR2 SQIVND (reference sequence). CDR3 in amino acids: CASSIDPRRKGGELFF. The DNA read from the CDR3 is TGTGCCAGTAGTATAGATCCGAGGAGAAAGGGGGGGGAG.

To note about this clone: The read halts 3 residues ahead of the CDR3 end, with the missing end drawn from the germline J gene. The chain has TRBV6-2 or TRBV6-3 and TRBJ2-1; D call uncertain. V was clipped by 2 bases and J by 8 bases, with 13 bases between them. Looked up from germline, CDR1 is MNHEY and CDR2 is SVGEGT. There are 14 residues in the CDR3. The CDR3 spells CASSYPDSSDEQFF. The covered CDR3 bases are TGTGCCAGCAGTTACCCGGATAGCAGCGATGAG.

Details on this clone: From the germline J gene comes the end of the CDR3, since the read stops 3 residues before it. The chain recombines TRBV4-2 with TRBJ2-3; 8 bases agree with TRBD1. This CDR3 comprises 15 residues. Losses at the gene ends were 5 bases for V and 6 bases for J; bases not matched to a gene: 10. Germline V gene lookup returns CDR1 LGHNA and CDR2 YNFKEQ. CDR3 in amino acids: CASSNSGGMEDTQYF. CDR3 DNA, as far as it was read: TGTGCCAGCAGCAACTCAGGGGGCATGGAGGATACG.

With respect to this clone: With the read ending 3 residues before the CDR3 end, the germline J gene is used to fill in that end. The V gene is TRBV7-2, the J gene TRBJ1-2; D not resolved. Germline V CDR1 and CDR2: SGHTA, FQGNSA. The CDR3 runs 11 residues. CDR3 DNA, as far as it was read: TGTGCCAGCAGCCTGCACTGGGGC. Translating it yields CASSLHWG. The complete CDR3 sequence is CASSLHWGYTF.

As concerns this clone: The read halts 3 residues ahead of the CDR3 end, with the missing end drawn from the germline J gene. The chain is built from TRBV2 and TRBJ2-4; a weak D match, TRBD1 (5 bases). The germline gives CDR1 SNHLY, CDR2 FYNNEI. This CDR3 comprises 14 residues. CDR3 bases read: TGTGCCAGCAGTGTAAATACGGACATAGCTGGT. Protein sequence: CASSVNTDIAG. The whole CDR3 sequence reads CASSVNTDIAGQYF.

As to this clone: The CDR3 goes on 3 residues after the read ends, and that part is filled in from the germline J gene. The chain recombines TRBV20-1 with TRBJ2-4; TRBD1 matches 7 bases. Trimming took 6 bases from V and 1 from J; bases not matched to a gene: 9. Germline V CDR1 and CDR2: DFQATT, SNEGSKA (reference sequence). This CDR3 contains 15 residues. The covered CDR3 bases are TGCAGTGCGTTAAACAGGGGTCAGGCCAAAAACATT. It is translated as CSALNRGQAKNI. The whole CDR3 protein is CSALNRGQAKNIQYF.

Points on this clone: Coverage ceases 3 residues before the CDR3 finishes, and the germline J gene fills in the end. The rearrangement joins TRBV7-9 to TRBJ1-1; D gene ambiguous. Germline CDR1 and CDR2: SEHNR and FQNEAQ (reference sequence). Between the trimmed V and J ends, which lost 3 bases and 2 bases, there was a span of 7 bases. The CDR3 runs 13 residues. The chain's CDR3 is CASSFTLNTEAFF. Partial CDR3 DNA: TGTGCCAGCAGCTTTACGCTAAACACTGAA.

Remarks on this clone: Read data end 3 residues before the CDR3 end; the end is taken from the germline J gene. The chain joins TRBV19 to TRBJ2-1, with 7 bases fitting TRBD2. The CDR3 covers 15 residues. J was trimmed by 0 bases and V by 5 bases; bases with no gene match: 4. Germline-derived CDR1 and CDR2 are LNHDA and SQIVND (reference sequence). The CDR3 protein is CASSVTSSSYNEQFF. The covered CDR3 bases are TGTGCCAGTAGTGTGACTAGCTCCTCCTACAATGAG.

To note about this clone: Sequence at one end of the junction differs from germline and may be a read error. The CDR3 goes on 3 residues after the read ends, and that part is filled in from the germline J gene. The rearrangement links TRBV6-2 or TRBV6-3 to TRBJ2-3; no clear D gene. CDR3 length: 12 amino acids. CDR1 and CDR2 (germline): MNHEY, SVGEGT. This CDR3 reads CARSYPGQPQYF. CDR3 bases read: TGTGCCAGAAGTTACCCTGGGCAGCCG.

Concerning this clone: The read terminates 3 residues ahead of where the CDR3 ends, so the germline J gene completes it. The chain carries TRBV18 and TRBJ2-2, with D possibly being TRBD1 (5 bases). CDR1 KGHSH and CDR2 LQKENI come from the germline V gene. The CDR3 contains 14 residues. The DNA read from the CDR3 is TGTGCCAGCTCAACAGACTCTGGGGCCAACGTG. Residues: CASSTDSGANV. The whole CDR3 sequence reads CASSTDSGANVLFF. Filled out from reference TRBV18 and TRBJ2-2, the complete variable domain reads NAGVMQNPRHLVRRRGQEARLRCSPMKGHSHVYWYRQLPEEGLKFMVYLQKENIIDESGMPKERFSAEFPKEGPSILRIQQVVRGDSAAYFCASSTDSGANVLFFGEGSRLTVL.

Worth noting for this clone: With the read ending 3 residues before the CDR3 end, the germline J gene is used to fill in that end. V usage is TRBV7-9 and J usage is TRBJ1-1; TRBD1 is a possible D gene (5 bases). The germline V gene has CDR1 SEHNR and CDR2 FQNEAQ (reference sequence). V was cut by 3 bases and J by 0 bases, with 8 bases left in between. This CDR3 contains 14 residues. Partial CDR3 DNA: TGTGCCAGCAGCTTGAAGGGGATGAACACTGAA. Translation gives CASSLKGMNTE. The full CDR3 protein reads CASSLKGMNTEAFF.

Of note for this clone: The read stops 3 residues short of the end of the CDR3; the missing end is completed from the germline J gene. This chain connects TRBV9 to TRBJ2-2; the D gene is possibly TRBD1 (5 bases). The V gene's germline CDR1 is SGDLS and CDR2 YYNGEE. V was shortened by 3 bases and J by 2 bases, with 5 bases between the two germline ends. This CDR3 has 13 residues. CDR3 sequence: CASSGTNTGELFF. Incomplete CDR3 DNA: TGTGCCAGCAGCGGGACAAACACCGGGGAG.

About this clone itself: Read data end 3 residues before the CDR3 end; the end is taken from the germline J gene. This CDR3 is also generated by other DNA sequences in the sample. V and J are TRBV5-5 and TRBJ1-2, with 7 bases aligning to TRBD1. Germline-derived CDR1 and CDR2 are SGHKS and YYEKEE (reference sequence). The CDR3 length is 12 residues. Partial CDR3 DNA: TGTGCCAGCAGCCACGGACAGGAGGGC. Translation gives CASSHGQEG. The full CDR3 protein reads CASSHGQEGYTF.

A word on this clone: The sequence runs out 3 residues before the end of the CDR3; the remainder is reconstructed from the germline J gene. The V call is TRBV19, the J call TRBJ2-2; TRBD1 is a possible D gene (5 bases). Germline V gene lookup returns CDR1 LNHDA and CDR2 SQIVND (reference sequence). This CDR3 has 15 amino acids. The CDR3 loop reads CASGTGHSGANVLFF. The CDR3 bases that were read are TGTGCCAGTGGCACTGGACACTCTGGGGCCAACGTG.

Points on this clone: The read ends 3 residues before the CDR3 terminus; that terminus is restored from the germline J gene. The chain couples TRBV20-1 to TRBJ2-7; 9 bases align to TRBD1. V gave up 0 bases and J gave up 1 base; unmatched junction bases: 4. CDR3 length equals 15 residues. CDR1 DFQATT and CDR2 SNEGSKA come from the germline V gene (reference sequence). The part of the CDR3 DNA that was read is TGCAGTGCTAGAGAACCCGGGACAGGGTCCTACGAG. This sequence encodes CSAREPGTGSYE. The whole CDR3 protein reads CSAREPGTGSYEQYF.

On this clone: Read coverage stops 3 residues before the CDR3 terminus; the germline J gene supplies the remainder. The J gene is TRBJ2-5, the V gene TRBV7-2; D ambiguous. With 4 bases removed from V and 2 bases from J, the gap between germline ends came to 5 bases. Germline V gene sequence: CDR1 SGHTA, CDR2 FQGNSA. This CDR3 contains 12 residues. CDR3 residues: CASSSLQETQYF. Incomplete CDR3 DNA: TGTGCCAGCAGCTCTCTACAAGAGACC.